This T cell receptor beta chain was observed in a study of Ad26.COV2.S vaccination and SARS-CoV-2 variants. As for treatment: around 19 received Ad26.COV2.S at low or high dose, single or two shots; about 5 received placebo; per-sample allocation not given. At day 63 after the first vaccine or placebo injection, samples were drawn. The repertoire was sequenced with immunoSEQ multiplex PCR; TCRdb's copy has only in-frame clones and lacks some. The sample lists around 270,000 clones; roughly 85% were seen once. This CDR3 contains 18 residues. Germline V CDR1 and CDR2: SEHNR, FQNEAQ (reference sequence). Trimming at V came to 5 bases and at J to 5 bases, leaving 12 bases not matched to a gene.

The chain couples TRBV7-9 to TRBJ2-1; 13 bases are a match to TRBD2. The sample here was peripheral blood, taken in a trial of Ad26.COV2.S vaccine versus placebo. This TCR came from a person between 18 and 59 years old who received the Ad26.COV2.S COVID-19 vaccine or a placebo. As DNA, the CDR3 is TGTGCCAGCAGCCCTAAAAATAAGGGACTAGCGGGAAACAATGAGCAGTTCTTC. This sequence encodes CASSPKNKGLAGNNEQFF.